These T cell receptor beta chains were read from a single sample in a study of T cell repertoires in cytomegalovirus infection. Using its own MiXCR run on the reads, TCRdb lists one record per CDR3 protein. The table has 150,000 to 200,000 distinct CDR3 sequences, roughly an eighth seen once; the top ten hold 27%. Sequenced input: PBMCs. These receptors all come from a human donor in good health (CMV status not recorded). Some clones in this sample may be carry-over from other donors' samples. CDR3s include the opening cysteine and the closing phenylalanine or tryptophan. The D gene is left open where the match is weak. The size field is filled for only some rows; it gives once, few, many or a size class.

clone size	D gene	V gene	J gene	CDR3 protein	CDR3 DNA
many	NA	TRBV6-6	TRBJ1-3	CASSYSIQASGNTIYF	TGTGCCAGCAGTTACTCCATACAGGCCTCTGGAAACACCATATATTTT
once	NA	TRBV12-3/TRBV12-4	TRBJ2-7	CASTYGESSYEQYF	TGTGCCAGCACCTACGGGGAGAGCTCCTACGAGCAGTACTTC
NA	NA	TRBV28	TRBJ2-1	CASSSFGGGSYNEQFF	TGTGCCAGCAGTTCCTTTGGGGGAGGCTCCTACAATGAGCAGTTCTTC
many	NA	TRBV2	TRBJ1-5	CASSDVLGGQPQHF	TGTGCCAGCAGTGATGTGTTAGGTGGGCAGCCCCAGCATTTT
few	NA	TRBV20-1	TRBJ2-1	CSARDGLNNEQFF	TGCAGTGCTAGGGACGGTTTAAACAATGAGCAGTTCTTC
few	NA	TRBV4-3	TRBJ1-2	CASSQEAGTYYGYTF	TGCGCCAGCAGCCAAGAGGCAGGAACTTACTATGGCTACACCTTC
NA	NA	TRBV11-2	TRBJ2-2	CASSFRGYTGELFF	TGTGCCAGCAGCTTTCGGGGGTACACCGGGGAGCTGTTTTTT
many	NA	TRBV7-3	TRBJ2-2	CASSPPGVGELFF	TGTGCCAGCAGTCCCCCCGGTGTTGGGGAGCTGTTTTTT
many	TRBD2	TRBV6-1	TRBJ2-7	CASSYRASGVLSSYEQYF	TGTGCCAGCAGTTATAGGGCTAGCGGGGTACTCAGCTCCTACGAGCAGTACTTC
few	NA	TRBV12-3/TRBV12-4	TRBJ2-4	CASSFGGGKNIQYF	TGTGCCAGCAGTTTCGGGGGTGGCAAAAACATTCAGTACTTC
NA	TRBD1	TRBV29-1	TRBJ1-5	CSVGTGNNQPQHF	TGCAGCGTTGGGACAGGGAACAATCAGCCCCAGCATTTT
NA	NA	TRBV6-5	TRBJ1-1	CASSYSIGRTVKTEDFF	TGTGCCAGCAGTTACTCGATAGGAAGGACAGTAAAAACTGAAGATTTCTTT
NA	NA	TRBV6-2/TRBV6-3	TRBJ2-4	CASSSLMGVAKNIQYF	TGTGCCAGCAGTTCCTTGATGGGGGTAGCCAAAAACATTCAGTACTTC
many	TRBD1	TRBV7-2	TRBJ1-2	CASSLSGGDSNYGYTF	TGTGCCAGCAGCTTAAGTGGAGGGGACAGTAACTATGGCTACACCTTC
NA	TRBD2	TRBV10-3	TRBJ2-1	CAIGRETDEQFF	TGTGCCATCGGGCGGGAGACGGATGAGCAGTTCTTC
NA	NA	TRBV4-3	TRBJ2-5	CASSQDSFQETQYF	TGCGCCAGCAGCCAAGATTCATTCCAAGAGACCCAGTACTTC
NA	TRBD1	TRBV5-1	TRBJ1-1	CASSYGQAEAFF	TGCGCCAGCAGCTATGGACAGGCTGAAGCTTTCTTT
many	TRBD1	TRBV29-1	TRBJ1-1	CSAGQGTHTEAFF	TGCAGTGCAGGACAGGGAACCCACACTGAAGCTTTCTTT
NA	NA	TRBV5-5	TRBJ2-1	CASSLGQSYNEQFF	TGTGCCAGCAGCTTGGGACAGAGCTACAATGAGCAGTTCTTC
many	TRBD2	TRBV6-4	TRBJ2-1	CASSGVAGVPGNEQFF	TGTGCCAGCAGTGGAGTAGCGGGAGTTCCAGGCAATGAGCAGTTCTTC
few	NA	TRBV6-6	TRBJ1-5	CASSYSPDSGNQPQHF	TGTGCCAGCAGTTACTCGCCGGACAGTGGCAATCAGCCCCAGCATTTT
many	NA	TRBV28	TRBJ1-1	CASYTPGGGEPSAFF	TGTGCCAGCTATACCCCCGGGGGGGGAGAGCCGTCGGCTTTCTTT
many	TRBD2	TRBV12-3/TRBV12-4	TRBJ2-5	CASRATSGGAQETQYF	TGTGCCAGCAGAGCGACTAGCGGGGGGGCCCAAGAGACCCAGTACTTC
NA	TRBD1	TRBV5-4	TRBJ2-1	CASSRQGGNEQFF	TGTGCCAGCAGCCGACAGGGGGGCAATGAGCAGTTCTTC
few	NA	TRBV7-9	TRBJ1-4	CASSLLVGEKLFF	TGTGCCAGCAGCTTACTAGTCGGAGAAAAACTGTTTTTT
few	TRBD1	TRBV29-1	TRBJ1-2	CSVGQGQGYTF	TGCAGCGTGGGACAGGGACAAGGCTACACCTTC
many	NA	TRBV7-2	TRBJ1-5	CASSLSRRDQPQHF	TGTGCCAGCAGCTTGTCCCGGCGGGATCAGCCCCAGCATTTT
few	NA	TRBV18	TRBJ2-5	CASSAPLETQYF	TGTGCCAGCTCCGCCCCATTGGAGACCCAGTACTTC
many	NA	TRBV6-5	TRBJ2-1	CASSYRATNEQFF	TGTGCCAGCAGTTACAGAGCGACCAATGAGCAGTTCTTC
few	NA	TRBV20-1	TRBJ2-1	CSAGLQGNEQFF	TGCAGTGCTGGCCTACAGGGCAATGAGCAGTTCTTC
few	NA	TRBV6-5	TRBJ1-1	CASRPSGGKRNTEAFF	TGTGCCAGCAGACCCTCAGGAGGTAAGCGGAACACTGAAGCTTTCTTT
NA	TRBD2	TRBV6-6	TRBJ2-3	CASSGSAGGADTQYF	TGTGCCAGCAGTGGATCAGCGGGGGGAGCAGATACGCAGTATTTT
NA	NA	TRBV28	TRBJ1-4	CASSSKTNEKLFF	TGTGCCAGCAGTAGTAAGACTAATGAAAAACTGTTTTTT
NA	TRBD1	TRBV24-1	TRBJ2-2	CATSDLGTGISGELFF	TGTGCCACCAGTGATTTGGGGACAGGGATATCCGGGGAGCTGTTTTTT
many	TRBD2	TRBV7-2	TRBJ2-1	CASSLGPGLANEQFF	TGTGCCAGCAGCTTAGGTCCGGGACTAGCGAATGAGCAGTTCTTC